This T cell receptor (beta chain) originates from a study of regulatory T cells in long-lasting Graves disease. Arm-PCR with iRepertoire HTBI primers amplified the CDR3 regions for these TCR beta libraries. In TCRdb, the multiplex PCR reads were re-called with MiXCR into one record per CDR3 protein. This table has approximately 400,000 distinct CDR3 sequences, under 15% appearing once. This sample's time point: newly diagnosed GD, antithyroid drugs for less than 3 months. The authors made the TCR library using RNA they extracted from PBMCs. This clonotype came up a few times. The sample was also linked to a second study, of T cells in Graves' hyperthyroidism and ophthalmopathy. That report notes: No ophthalmopathy progression within 18 months constituted stable Graves' hyperthyroidism. Within blood appeared most thyroid clonotypes that had expanded above 0.001.

This material consisted of peripheral blood mononuclear cells (PBMCs), taken at new diagnosis, from a patient treated with antithyroid drugs. The TCR originated in a woman younger than 45 with Graves disease.

In DNA form, the CDR3 reads TGTGCCAGCAGCCAAGTAGCGAACACCGGGGAGCTGTTTTTT. Residues: CASSQVANTGELFF. J is TRBJ2-2 and V is TRBV4-2; D is unresolved. Germline CDR1 is LGHNA and CDR2 is YNFKEQ. The CDR3 covers 14 residues. Trimming left V 1 base short and J 0 bases short, with 3 bases between.